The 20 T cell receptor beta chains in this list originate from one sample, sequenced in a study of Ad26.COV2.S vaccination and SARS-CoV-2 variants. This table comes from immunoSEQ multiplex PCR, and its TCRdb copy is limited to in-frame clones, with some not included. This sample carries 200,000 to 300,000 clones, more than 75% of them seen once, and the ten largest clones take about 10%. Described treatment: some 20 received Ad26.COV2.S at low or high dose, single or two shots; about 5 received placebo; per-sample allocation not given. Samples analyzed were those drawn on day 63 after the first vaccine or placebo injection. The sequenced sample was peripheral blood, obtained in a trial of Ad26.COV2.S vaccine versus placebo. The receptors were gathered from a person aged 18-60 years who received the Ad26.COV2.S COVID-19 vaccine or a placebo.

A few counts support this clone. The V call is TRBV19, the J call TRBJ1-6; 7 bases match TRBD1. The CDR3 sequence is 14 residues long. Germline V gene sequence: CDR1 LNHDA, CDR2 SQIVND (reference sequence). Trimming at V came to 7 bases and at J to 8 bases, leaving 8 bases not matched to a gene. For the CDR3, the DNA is TGTGCCAGTACAAGGAAGGGGGCGGATTCACCCCTCCACTTT. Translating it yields CASTRKGADSPLHF.

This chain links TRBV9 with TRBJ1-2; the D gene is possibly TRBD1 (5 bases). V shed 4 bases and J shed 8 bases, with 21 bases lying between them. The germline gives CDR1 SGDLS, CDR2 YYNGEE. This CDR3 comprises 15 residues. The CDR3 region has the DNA TGTGCCAGCAGCCCAGGGTTTAAGGGAGGTGGCGGCTACACCTTC. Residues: CASSPGFKGGGGYTF.

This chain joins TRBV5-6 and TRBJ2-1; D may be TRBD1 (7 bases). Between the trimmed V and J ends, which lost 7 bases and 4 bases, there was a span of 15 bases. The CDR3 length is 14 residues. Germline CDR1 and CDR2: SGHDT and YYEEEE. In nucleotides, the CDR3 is TGTGCCAGCCTGAGACAGGGAGGTTACAATGAGCAGTTCTTC. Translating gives CASLRQGGYNEQFF.

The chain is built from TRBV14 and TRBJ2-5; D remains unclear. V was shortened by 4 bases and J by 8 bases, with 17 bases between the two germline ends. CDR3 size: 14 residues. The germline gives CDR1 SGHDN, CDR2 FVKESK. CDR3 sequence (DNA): TGTGCCAGCAGCCCCAGACTCCTCCCCGGCACCCAGTACTTC. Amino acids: CASSPRLLPGTQYF.

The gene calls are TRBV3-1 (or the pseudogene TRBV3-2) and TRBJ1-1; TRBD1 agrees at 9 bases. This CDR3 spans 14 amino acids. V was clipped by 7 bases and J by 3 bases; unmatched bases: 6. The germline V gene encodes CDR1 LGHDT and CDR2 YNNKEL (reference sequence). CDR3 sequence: CASIGTGLDTEAFF. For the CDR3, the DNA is TGTGCCAGCATTGGGACAGGGTTAGACACTGAAGCTTTCTTT.

For the CDR3, the DNA is TGTGCCAGCAGTGTGAGGTTTACTAGCACAGATACGCAGTATTTT. The encoded protein is CASSVRFTSTDTQYF. This rearrangement joins TRBV28 to TRBJ2-3; no clear D. This CDR3 is 15 amino acids long. Germline CDR1 reads MDHEN; CDR2 reads SYDVKM. Trimming removed 5 bases at V and 0 bases at J, with 12 bases between.

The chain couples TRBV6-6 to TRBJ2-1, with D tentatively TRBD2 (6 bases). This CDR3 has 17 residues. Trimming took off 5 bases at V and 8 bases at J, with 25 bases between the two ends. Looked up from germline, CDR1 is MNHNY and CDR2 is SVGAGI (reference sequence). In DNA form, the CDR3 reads TGTGCCAGCAGTCCGAACTGGGGAGGTAGCTTCAGGGATGAGCAGTTCTTC. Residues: CASSPNWGGSFRDEQFF.

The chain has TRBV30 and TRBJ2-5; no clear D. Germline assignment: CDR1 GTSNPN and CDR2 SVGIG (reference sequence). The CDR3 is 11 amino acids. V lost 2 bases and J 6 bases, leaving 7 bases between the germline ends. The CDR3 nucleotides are TGTGCCTGGAGTTCCGGGCAGACCCAGTACTTC. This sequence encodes CAWSSGQTQYF.

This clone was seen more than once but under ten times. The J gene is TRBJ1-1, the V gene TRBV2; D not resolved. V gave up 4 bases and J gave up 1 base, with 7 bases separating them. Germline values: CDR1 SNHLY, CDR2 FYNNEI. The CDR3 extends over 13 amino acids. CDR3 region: CASSARWNTEAFF. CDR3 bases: TGTGCCAGCAGTGCCCGCTGGAACACTGAAGCTTTCTTT. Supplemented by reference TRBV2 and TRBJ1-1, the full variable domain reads EPEVTQTPSHQVTQMGQEVILRCVPISNHLYFYWYRQILGQKVEFLVSFYNNEISEKSEIFDDQFSVERPDGSNFTLKIRSTKLEDSAMYFCASSARWNTEAFFGQGTRLTVV.

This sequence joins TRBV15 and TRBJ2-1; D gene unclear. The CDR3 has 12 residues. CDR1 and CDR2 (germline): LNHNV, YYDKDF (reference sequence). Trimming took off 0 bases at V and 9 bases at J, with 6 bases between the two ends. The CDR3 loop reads CATSRDGFEQFF. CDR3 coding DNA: TGTGCCACCAGCAGAGATGGGTTTGAGCAGTTCTTC.

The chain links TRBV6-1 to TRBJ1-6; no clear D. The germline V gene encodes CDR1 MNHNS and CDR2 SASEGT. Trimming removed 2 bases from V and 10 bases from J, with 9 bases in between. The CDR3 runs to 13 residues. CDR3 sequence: CASSENRGSPLHF. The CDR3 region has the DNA TGTGCCAGCAGTGAAAATAGAGGATCACCCCTCCACTTT.

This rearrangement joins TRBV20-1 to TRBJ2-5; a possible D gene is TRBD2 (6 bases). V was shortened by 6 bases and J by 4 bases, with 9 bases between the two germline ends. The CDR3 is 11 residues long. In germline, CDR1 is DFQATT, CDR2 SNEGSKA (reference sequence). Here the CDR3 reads CSAGEAETQYF. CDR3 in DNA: TGCAGTGCGGGGGAGGCAGAGACCCAGTACTTC.

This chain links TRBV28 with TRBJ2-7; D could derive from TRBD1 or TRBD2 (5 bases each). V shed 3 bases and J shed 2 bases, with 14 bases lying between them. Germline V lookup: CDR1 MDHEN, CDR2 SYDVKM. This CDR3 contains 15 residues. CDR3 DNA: TGTGCCAGCAGTTTTGGGGTGGGGGTTACCTACGAGCAGTACTTC. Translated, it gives CASSFGVGVTYEQYF.

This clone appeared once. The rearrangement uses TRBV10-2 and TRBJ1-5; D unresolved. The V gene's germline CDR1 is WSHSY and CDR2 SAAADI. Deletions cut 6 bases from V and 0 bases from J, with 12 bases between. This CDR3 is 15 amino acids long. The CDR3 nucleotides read TGCGCCAGCAGCGGTCTGGGTTATAGCAATCAGCCCCAGCATTTT. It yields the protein CASSGLGYSNQPQHF.

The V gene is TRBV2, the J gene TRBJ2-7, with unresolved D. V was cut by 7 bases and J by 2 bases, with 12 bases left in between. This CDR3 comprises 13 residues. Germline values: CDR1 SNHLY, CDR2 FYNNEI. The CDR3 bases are TGTGCCAGCACCGTCCTAAGGACCTACGAGCAGTACTTC. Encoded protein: CASTVLRTYEQYF.

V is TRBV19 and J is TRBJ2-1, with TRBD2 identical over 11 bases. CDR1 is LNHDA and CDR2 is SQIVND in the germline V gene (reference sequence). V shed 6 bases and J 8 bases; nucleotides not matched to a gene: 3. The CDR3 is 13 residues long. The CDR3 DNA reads TGTGCCAGTAGCCAACTAGCGGGAGATGAGCAGTTCTTC. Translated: CASSQLAGDEQFF. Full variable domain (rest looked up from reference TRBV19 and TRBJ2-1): DGGITQSPKYLFRKEGQNVTLSCEQNLNHDAMYWYRQDPGQGLRLIYYSQIVNDFQKGDIAEGYSVSREKKESFPLTVTSAQKNPTAFYLCASSQLAGDEQFFGPGTRLTVL.

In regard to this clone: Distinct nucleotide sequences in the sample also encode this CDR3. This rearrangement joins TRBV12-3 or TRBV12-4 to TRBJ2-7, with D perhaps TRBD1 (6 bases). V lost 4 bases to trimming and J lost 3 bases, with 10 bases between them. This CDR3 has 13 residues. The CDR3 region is CASSWGQGYEQYF. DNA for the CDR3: TGTGCCAGCAGTTGGGGGCAGGGCTACGAGCAGTACTTC.

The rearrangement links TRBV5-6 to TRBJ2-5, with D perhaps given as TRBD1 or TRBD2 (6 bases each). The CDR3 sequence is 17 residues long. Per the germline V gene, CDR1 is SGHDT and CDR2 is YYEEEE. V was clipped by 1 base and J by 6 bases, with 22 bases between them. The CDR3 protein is CASSLPGGGGWTQTQYF. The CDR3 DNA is TGTGCCAGCAGCTTGCCCGGGGGCGGTGGGTGGACGCAGACCCAGTACTTC. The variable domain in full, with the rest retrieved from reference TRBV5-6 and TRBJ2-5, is DAGVTQSPTHLIKTRGQQVTLRCSPKSGHDTVSWYQQALGQGPQFIFQYYEEEERQRGNFPDRFSGHQFPNYSSELNVNALLLGDSALYLCASSLPGGGGWTQTQYFGPGTRLLVL.

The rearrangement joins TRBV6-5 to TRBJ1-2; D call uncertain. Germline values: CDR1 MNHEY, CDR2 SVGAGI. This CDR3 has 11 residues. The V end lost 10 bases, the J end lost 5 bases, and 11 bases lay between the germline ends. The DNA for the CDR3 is TGTGCCACCCAAGACGGATATGGCTACACCTTC. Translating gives CATQDGYGYTF.

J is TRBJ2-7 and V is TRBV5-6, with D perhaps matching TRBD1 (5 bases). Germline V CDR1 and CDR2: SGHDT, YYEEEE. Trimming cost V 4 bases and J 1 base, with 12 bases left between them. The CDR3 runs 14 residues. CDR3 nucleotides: TGTGCCAGCAGCGCGATGGACAAGTCCTACGAGCAGTACTTC. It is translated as CASSAMDKSYEQYF.